The 30 T cell receptor beta chains below were found in one sample sequenced in a study of cytomegalovirus exposure and HLA in healthy donors. The PCR had 60 Vbeta and 13 Jbeta primers. Only in-frame clones appear in the TCRdb table, and some are missing; sequencing was by immunoSEQ multiplex PCR. The sample lists a few hundred thousand clones, about three quarters occurring once. The sequenced sample was PBMCs. The receptors here all came from a woman aged 60-75 years in good health and CMV-seropositive.

The V call is TRBV11-3, the J call TRBJ2-2; 9 bases fit TRBD1. CDR3 length equals 17 residues. Germline V gives CDR1 SGHNT, CDR2 YENEEA. V shed 1 base, J shed 5 bases, and the junction held 8 bases outside the gene matches. Here the CDR3 DNA reads TGTGCCAGCAGCTTAGTAGCGGACAGGGGAGGAACCGGGGAGCTGTTTTTT. This translates into CASSLVADRGGTGELFF.

The CDR3 is CASSFVETQYF. The CDR3 region has the DNA TGTGCCAGCAGTTTCGTAGAGACCCAGTACTTC. This chain links TRBV7-2 with TRBJ2-5, with unresolved D. The V gene lost 6 bases and the J gene lost 4 bases, with 6 bases spanning the gap. This CDR3 region has 11 residues. Per germline, CDR1 SGHTA and CDR2 FQGNSA. The entire variable domain, with the rest obtained from reference TRBV7-2 and TRBJ2-5, is as follows: GAGVSQSPSNKVTEKGKDVELRCDPISGHTALYWYRQSLGQGLEFLIYFQGNSAPDKSGLPSDRFSAERTGGSVSTLTIQRTQQEDSAVYLCASSFVETQYFGPGTRLLVL.

V usage is TRBV30 and J usage is TRBJ1-6, with D unclear. Per the germline V gene, CDR1 is GTSNPN and CDR2 is SVGIG (reference sequence). CDR3 length: 13 residues. The germline V and J ends were trimmed by 0 bases and 5 bases, with 5 bases remaining between them. The CDR3 sequence is CAWSVADNSPLHF. As DNA, the CDR3 is TGTGCCTGGAGTGTGGCCGATAATTCACCCCTCCACTTT. Full variable domain (rest looked up from reference TRBV30 and TRBJ1-6): SQTIHQWPATLVQPVGSPLSLECTVEGTSNPNLYWYRQAAGRGLQLLFYSVGIGQISSEVPQNLSASRPQDRQFILSSKKLLLSDSGFYLCAWSVADNSPLHFGNGTRLTVT.

This clone came up a few times. J is TRBJ2-3 and V is TRBV7-9; D not resolved. This CDR3 spans 14 amino acids. Trimming cost V 5 bases and J 3 bases, with 12 bases left between them. The germline gives CDR1 SEHNR, CDR2 FQNEAQ (reference sequence). CDR3 DNA: TGTGCCAGCAGCGCGATTGGTTGGACAGATACGCAGTATTTT. Protein sequence: CASSAIGWTDTQYF.

CDR3 sequence: CVRSLVRAGISLSQHF. CDR3 nucleotides: TGTGTCAGAAGCTTAGTCAGGGCTGGTATTTCCCTGTCCCAGCATTTT. This chain joins TRBV7-5 and TRBJ1-5; the listed D gene, TRBD1, was not tested against the DNA. TRBV7-5 is reported as a pseudogene. The CDR3 runs 16 residues.

The rearrangement uses TRBV29-1 and TRBJ2-7; TRBD2 is a possible D gene (6 bases). The CDR3 covers 12 residues. Germline V gene data show CDR1 as SQVTM and CDR2 as ANQGSEA. V was pared by 6 bases and J by 4 bases, with 13 bases between. CDR3 sequence (DNA): TGCAGCGTCGCGGGGCCCGCTTACGAGCAGTACTTC. This encodes CSVAGPAYEQYF.

The chain has TRBV5-3 and TRBJ2-4; 8 nucleotides line up with TRBD1. TRBV5-3 is given ORF status, its function remaining uncertain. The CDR3 runs to 17 residues. The V and J ends lost 2 bases and 0 bases, in that order; junction bases with no gene match: 7. The CDR3 coding sequence is TGTGCCAGAAGCTTTCCCCAGGGGGCTTTAGCCAAAAACATTCAGTACTTC. It translates to CARSFPQGALAKNIQYF.

The chain combines TRBV5-1 with TRBJ2-3, with D possibly being TRBD1 (5 bases). From germline, CDR1 is SGHRS and CDR2 YFSETQ. CDR3 length: 15 residues. V dropped 4 bases and J dropped 2 bases, with 14 bases sitting between them. The CDR3: CASSPPGLPTDTQYF. As DNA, the CDR3 is TGCGCCAGCAGCCCACCAGGGCTACCCACAGATACGCAGTATTTT.

The chain recombines TRBV7-2 with TRBJ1-1; 10 nucleotides line up with TRBD1. The CDR3 covers 18 residues. The V gene's germline CDR1 is SGHTA and CDR2 FQGNSA. V was pared by 5 bases and J by 1 base, with 13 bases of the junction left unmatched. For the CDR3, the DNA is TGTGCCAGCAGCCCCACTCTTGACAGGGGGCGCCGGAACACTGAAGCTTTCTTT. Protein sequence: CASSPTLDRGRRNTEAFF. Filled out from reference TRBV7-2 and TRBJ1-1, the complete variable domain reads GAGVSQSPSNKVTEKGKDVELRCDPISGHTALYWYRQSLGQGLEFLIYFQGNSAPDKSGLPSDRFSAERTGGSVSTLTIQRTQQEDSAVYLCASSPTLDRGRRNTEAFFGQGTRLTVV.

This clone occurred once. The chain combines TRBV7-8 with TRBJ1-4; 7 bases align to TRBD1. CDR3 size: 16 residues. The J segment lost 0 bases and the V segment lost 7 bases, leaving 8 bases of the junction unmatched. Germline assignment: CDR1 SGHVS and CDR2 FQNEAQ. The CDR3 region has the DNA TGTGCCAGCAAGGGACAGCTGGTTGCAACTAATGAAAAACTGTTTTTT. It specifies CASKGQLVATNEKLFF.

In this sample, this clone turned up a few times. Other DNA sequences in the sample encode the same CDR3. The rearrangement joins TRBV5-1 to TRBJ2-7, with D maybe TRBD2 (5 bases). This CDR3 has 15 amino acids. The V end was cut by 0 bases, the J end by 0 bases, with 10 bases between. Germline CDR1 SGHRS, CDR2 YFSETQ. CDR3: CASSLGLGSSYEQYF. CDR3 sequence (DNA): TGCGCCAGCAGCTTGGGGCTGGGGAGCTCCTACGAGCAGTACTTC.

J is TRBJ2-1 and V is TRBV5-1; D might be TRBD2 (6 bases). CDR3 size: 13 residues. Germline V CDR1 and CDR2: SGHRS, YFSETQ. Between the trimmed V and J ends, which lost 5 bases and 5 bases, there was a span of 11 bases. CDR3: CASRLGGNNEQFF. The CDR3 DNA reads TGCGCCAGCAGACTGGGGGGAAACAATGAGCAGTTCTTC.

The chain couples TRBV6-4 to TRBJ2-7; 8 bases are shared with TRBD2. CDR3 length equals 16 residues. The V gene's germline CDR1 is MRHNA and CDR2 SNTAGT. The J segment lost 5 bases and the V segment lost 2 bases, leaving 11 bases of the junction unmatched. This chain's CDR3 is CASSDSGSGTPHEQYF. The DNA for the CDR3 is TGTGCCAGCAGTGACAGTGGTAGCGGGACCCCACACGAGCAGTACTTC.

The chain employs TRBV19 and TRBJ2-2; no reliable D call. The CDR3 loop spans 12 amino acids. Looked up from germline, CDR1 is LNHDA and CDR2 is SQIVND (reference sequence). V shed 1 base and J shed 7 bases, with 4 bases lying between them. The CDR3 reads CASSIGGGELFF. In nucleotides, the CDR3 is TGTGCCAGTAGTATAGGCGGCGGGGAGCTGTTTTTT.

The rearrangement uses TRBV6-5 and TRBJ2-3; 10 bases are shared with TRBD1. The CDR3 consists of 13 residues. Trimming at V came to 8 bases and at J to 4 bases, leaving 3 bases not matched to a gene. Germline CDR1 reads MNHEY; CDR2 reads SVGAGI. The CDR3 DNA is TGTGCCAGCGCGGGGACAGGGGCAGATACGCAGTATTTT. This translates into CASAGTGADTQYF.

The genes are TRBV2 and TRBJ2-3; D perhaps matches TRBD2 (6 bases). The CDR3 sequence is 16 residues long. The germline V gene has CDR1 SNHLY and CDR2 FYNNEI. Trimming removed 4 bases from V and 2 bases from J, with 16 bases in between. CDR3 amino acids: CASSALGLPYTDTQYF. The CDR3 DNA follows: TGTGCCAGCAGTGCATTGGGACTGCCCTACACAGATACGCAGTATTTT.

The chain is built from TRBV5-1 and TRBJ2-2, with D perhaps TRBD2 (6 bases). CDR1 SGHRS and CDR2 YFSETQ come from the germline V gene. V shed 4 bases and J shed 3 bases, with 13 bases lying between them. The CDR3 covers 15 residues. CDR3 sequence: CASSARDSYTGELFF. Here the CDR3 DNA reads TGCGCCAGCAGCGCCCGGGACTCCTACACCGGGGAGCTGTTTTTT.

J is TRBJ2-2 and V is TRBV7-6; the match to TRBD2 covers 7 bases. The V gene's germline CDR1 is SGHVS and CDR2 FNYEAQ. The length of the CDR3 is 15 residues. V shed 5 bases, J shed 2 bases, and the junction held 5 bases outside the gene matches. The CDR3: CASSPGGRNTGELFF. CDR3 in DNA: TGTGCCAGCAGCCCGGGGGGTCGCAACACCGGGGAGCTGTTTTTT.

This clone was observed a few times. At one boundary the junction diverges from the germline segment, which might be a read error. This sequence joins TRBV18 and TRBJ2-5; D is possibly TRBD2 (6 bases). Looked up from germline, CDR1 is KGHSH and CDR2 is LQKENI. The CDR3 spans 13 residues. CDR3 DNA: TGTGCCAGCTCACCGGGAGGTCGGGAGATCCAGTACTTC. This gives the protein CASSPGGREIQYF.

This chain links TRBV30 with TRBJ2-3; the D gene is possibly TRBD2 (6 bases). Trimming removed 8 bases at V and 5 bases at J, with 23 bases between. From germline, CDR1 is GTSNPN and CDR2 SVGIG (reference sequence). The length of the CDR3 is 15 residues. The CDR3 region is CAHSPGLLEEDTQYF. The CDR3 nucleotides read TGTGCCCACTCACCGGGACTCCTGGAGGAAGATACGCAGTATTTT.

This clone was seen just once. V usage is TRBV6-1 and J usage is TRBJ1-1, with D possibly matching TRBD1 (5 bases). The germline V gene has CDR1 MNHNS and CDR2 SASEGT. The CDR3 is 13 amino acids. With 10 bases removed from V and 7 bases from J, the gap between germline ends came to 19 bases. CDR3 residues: CATNSQGPVEAFF. CDR3 nucleotides: TGTGCCACCAACAGCCAGGGCCCAGTTGAAGCTTTCTTT.

The chain has TRBV29-1 and TRBJ1-1; 7 bases fit TRBD1. The CDR3 is made up of 13 amino acids. Per germline, CDR1 SQVTM and CDR2 ANQGSEA. Trimming removed 6 bases from V and 5 bases from J; junction bases left unmatched: 9. The CDR3 region is CSVPDRPGTEAFF. CDR3 DNA sequence: TGCAGCGTGCCGGACAGGCCAGGGACTGAAGCTTTCTTT.

V usage is TRBV7-9 and J usage is TRBJ2-3; D is perhaps TRBD1 (8 bases). The CDR3 consists of 13 residues. Germline V gene data show CDR1 as SEHNR and CDR2 as FQNEAQ (reference sequence). Trimming pared 8 bases from V and 6 bases from J, leaving 15 bases between. The CDR3 spells CASGSQGGDTQYF. The CDR3, as DNA: TGTGCCAGCGGCTCACAGGGGGGGGATACGCAGTATTTT.

The rearrangement links TRBV6-5 to TRBJ2-1; tentatively, D is TRBD2 (6 bases). This CDR3 is 15 amino acids long. Germline CDR1 and CDR2: MNHEY and SVGAGI. Trimming cost V 5 bases and J 5 bases, with 16 bases left between them. For the CDR3, the DNA is TGTGCCAGCAGTCAGGGTCACGCGGGGAACAATGAGCAGTTCTTC. Amino acids: CASSQGHAGNNEQFF.

This chain uses TRBV19 with TRBJ2-7, with 8 positions matching TRBD2. The V and J ends lost 6 bases and 0 bases, in that order; junction bases with no gene match: 7. From germline, CDR1 is LNHDA and CDR2 SQIVND (reference sequence). This CDR3 is 15 amino acids long. In DNA, the CDR3 is TGTGCCAGTAGCCGAACTAGCGGAAGCTCCTACGAGCAGTACTTC. Its protein product is CASSRTSGSSYEQYF. Variable domain in full (rest from reference TRBV19 and TRBJ2-7): DGGITQSPKYLFRKEGQNVTLSCEQNLNHDAMYWYRQDPGQGLRLIYYSQIVNDFQKGDIAEGYSVSREKKESFPLTVTSAQKNPTAFYLCASSRTSGSSYEQYFGPGTRLTVT.

V usage is TRBV9 and J usage is TRBJ2-2; 7 bases match TRBD2. This CDR3 is 19 amino acids long. With 0 bases clipped from V and 1 base from J, the junction kept 12 bases outside the gene matches. CDR1 and CDR2 (germline): SGDLS, YYNGEE. CDR3 coding DNA: TGTGCCAGCAGCGTAGCTTCCATTTGGGCTAGCGGGAACACCGGGGAGCTGTTTTTT. It specifies CASSVASIWASGNTGELFF.

The chain is built from TRBV5-4 and TRBJ2-5, with TRBD2 as a possible D gene (7 bases). Germline CDR1 reads SGHNT; CDR2 reads YYREEE (reference sequence). The CDR3 spans 15 residues. Trimming removed 0 bases at V and 5 bases at J, with 14 bases between. The CDR3 is CASSLVGGASETQYF. CDR3 sequence (DNA): TGTGCCAGCAGCTTGGTGGGGGGGGCTTCGGAGACCCAGTACTTC. The variable domain in full, with the rest retrieved from reference TRBV5-4 and TRBJ2-5, is ETGVTQSPTHLIKTRGQQVTLRCSSQSGHNTVSWYQQALGQGPQFIFQYYREEENGRGNFPPRFSGLQFPNYSSELNVNALELDDSALYLCASSLVGGASETQYFGPGTRLLVL.

CDR3 amino acids: CASSYSLSVNTEAFF. The CDR3 DNA follows: TGTGCCAGCAGTTACTCGCTCAGTGTGAACACTGAAGCTTTCTTT. The chain carries TRBV6-5 and TRBJ1-1; D remains unclear. This CDR3 spans 15 amino acids. Germline V gene lookup returns CDR1 MNHEY and CDR2 SVGAGI. V was cut by 0 bases and J by 0 bases, with 8 bases left in between.

In its sample, this clone was seen once. This sequence joins TRBV7-9 and TRBJ2-7; D remains ambiguous. V gave up 4 bases and J gave up 3 bases, with 7 bases separating them. This CDR3 has 12 amino acids. Germline V gene data show CDR1 as SEHNR and CDR2 as FQNEAQ (reference sequence). The CDR3 reads CASSSLIYEQYF. The CDR3 DNA reads as TGTGCCAGCAGCTCTTTAATCTACGAGCAGTACTTC. Full variable domain (remainder filled in from reference TRBV7-9 and TRBJ2-7): DTGVSQNPRHKITKRGQNVTFRCDPISEHNRLYWYRQTLGQGPEFLTYFQNEAQLEKSRLLSDRFSAERPKGSFSTLEIQRTEQGDSAMYLCASSSLIYEQYFGPGTRLTVT.

This clone appeared a few times. This chain links TRBV11-1 with TRBJ1-2, with TRBD1 as a possible D gene (5 bases). This CDR3 has 14 amino acids. With 5 bases removed from V and 3 bases from J, the gap between germline ends came to 13 bases. CDR1 is SGHAT and CDR2 is FQDESV in the germline V gene (reference sequence). CDR3 region: CASSLEAGDYGYTF. The CDR3 DNA reads TGTGCCAGCAGCCTCGAGGCGGGGGACTATGGCTACACCTTC.